The source of this T cell receptor (beta chain) is a study of control samples from healthy donors and cancer patients. CDR3 length equals 14 residues. Germline CDR1 and CDR2: SGHRS and YFSETQ. Trimming took off 2 bases at V and 8 bases at J, with 11 bases between the two ends. Some clones are missing from TCRdb's copy, which holds only in-frame ones; the method was immunoSEQ multiplex PCR. Among 100,000 to 150,000 clones listed, about nine tenths were seen once. This clone was seen more than once but under ten times. Input material: blood. The TCR originated in a man aged 40-55 years in good health. The chain joins TRBV5-1 to TRBJ1-6; no reliable D call. The CDR3 spells CASSLGVGDSPLHF. The CDR3 region has the DNA TGCGCCAGCAGCTTAGGAGTAGGCGATTCACCCCTCCACTTT.